What follows are 10 T cell receptor beta chains derived from one specimen sequenced in a study of blood T cell repertoires in COVID-19. Using immunoSEQ multiplex PCR, the repertoire was profiled, and TCRdb retains in-frame clones only, with some absent. Among some 300,000 clones, approximately 90% were seen once, and the ten largest hold around 5.8%. Sequenced sample: peripheral blood. Receptors originate from a woman between 50 and 59 years old with COVID-19, enrolled during active disease.

The rearrangement links TRBV6-6 to TRBJ1-2; D ambiguous. The CDR3 extends over 15 amino acids. The germline CDR1 and CDR2 sequences are MNHNY and SVGAGI (reference sequence). The V end was cut by 0 bases, the J end by 0 bases, with 8 bases between. DNA for the CDR3: TGTGCCAGCAGTTACTCGAACAAAGCTAACTATGGCTACACCTTC. Translation: CASSYSNKANYGYTF.

This clone was seen only once. The chain links TRBV1 to TRBJ2-3; the D call of TRBD2 is as the table states it, not checked on the DNA. TRBV1 is marked as a pseudogene. This CDR3 comprises 16 residues. The CDR3 DNA follows: TGCACCAGCAGCCACCCCCGGGGCGGGCCGGGAGACACGCAGTATTTT. Its protein is CTSSHPRGGPGDTQYF.

This clone was counted once. The CDR3 loop reads CATSGSAARALGWTGELFF. The CDR3 region has the DNA TGTGCCACCAGTGGTTCGGCCGCCAGGGCCCTCGGGTGGACCGGGGAGCTGTTTTTT. V gene TRBV24-1 combines with J gene TRBJ2-2; possibly TRBD1 for D (5 bases). Trimming removed 5 bases from V and 5 bases from J, with 26 bases in between. Germline V CDR1 and CDR2: KGHDR, SFDVKD. CDR3 length: 19 amino acids.

The J gene is TRBJ2-1, the V gene TRBV29-1; TRBD1 might be the D (5 bases). Trimming took off 6 bases at V and 6 bases at J, with 18 bases between the two ends. In germline, CDR1 is SQVTM, CDR2 ANQGSEA. The CDR3 has 14 amino acids. The CDR3 sequence: CSVERGFSGNEQFF. For the CDR3, the DNA is TGCAGCGTAGAAAGGGGTTTCTCGGGCAATGAGCAGTTCTTC.

The chain is built from TRBV29-1 and TRBJ1-2; 9 bases are a match to TRBD1. CDR1 SQVTM and CDR2 ANQGSEA come from the germline V gene. V lost 0 bases, J lost 3 bases, and 5 bases stayed unmatched. The CDR3 spans 15 residues. For the CDR3, the DNA is TGCAGCGTTGAAGACCGGAGACAGGGGGACTATGGCTACACCTTC. It specifies CSVEDRRQGDYGYTF.

This clone was found a few times. This chain uses TRBV7-6 with TRBJ1-2; D possibly corresponds to TRBD1 (6 bases). Germline-derived CDR1 and CDR2 are SGHVS and FNYEAQ. The CDR3 is 14 residues long. V gave up 0 bases and J gave up 8 bases, with 13 bases separating them. For the CDR3, the DNA is TGTGCCAGCAGCTTAGCGCAGGGGCCCGAAGGCTACACCTTC. It yields the protein CASSLAQGPEGYTF.

The rearrangement uses TRBV5-1 and TRBJ1-2; 11 bases are shared with TRBD1. The length of the CDR3 is 17 residues. The V gene's germline CDR1 is SGHRS and CDR2 YFSETQ. The V gene end was trimmed by 2 bases and the J gene end by 6 bases; junction bases not matched to a gene: 12. CDR3 nucleotides: TGCGCCAGCAGCTTTTTCAACCCGGGACAGGGGGAAAATGGCTACACCTTC. Encoded protein: CASSFFNPGQGENGYTF.

V usage is TRBV27 and J usage is TRBJ1-1; 9 bases are a match to TRBD1. Trimming took 6 bases from V and 4 from J; bases not matched to a gene: 12. This CDR3 is 16 amino acids long. From germline, CDR1 is MNHEY and CDR2 SMNVEV (reference sequence). For the CDR3, the DNA is TGTGCCAGCAGGAAAATTACAGGGGGCAGGGGCACTGAAGCTTTCTTT. It is translated as CASRKITGGRGTEAFF.

This clone was recorded once. The chain recombines TRBV29-1 with TRBJ2-1; 12 bases fit TRBD2. The V gene's germline CDR1 is SQVTM and CDR2 ANQGSEA. V was clipped by 6 bases and J by 5 bases; unmatched bases: 8. The CDR3 spans 15 residues. CDR3 nucleotides: TGCAGCGTGAGTAGGACTAGCGGGATAAACAATGAGCAGTTCTTC. It is translated as CSVSRTSGINNEQFF.

This chain links TRBV6-2 or TRBV6-3 with TRBJ1-1; D remains ambiguous. V lost 0 bases to trimming and J lost 2 bases, with 13 bases between them. The CDR3 has 16 residues. CDR1 and CDR2 (germline): MNHEY, SVGEGT. The DNA of the CDR3 is TGTGCCAGCAGTTACTCTATCGGGTTCGGCAACACTGAAGCTTTCTTT. This codes for CASSYSIGFGNTEAFF.